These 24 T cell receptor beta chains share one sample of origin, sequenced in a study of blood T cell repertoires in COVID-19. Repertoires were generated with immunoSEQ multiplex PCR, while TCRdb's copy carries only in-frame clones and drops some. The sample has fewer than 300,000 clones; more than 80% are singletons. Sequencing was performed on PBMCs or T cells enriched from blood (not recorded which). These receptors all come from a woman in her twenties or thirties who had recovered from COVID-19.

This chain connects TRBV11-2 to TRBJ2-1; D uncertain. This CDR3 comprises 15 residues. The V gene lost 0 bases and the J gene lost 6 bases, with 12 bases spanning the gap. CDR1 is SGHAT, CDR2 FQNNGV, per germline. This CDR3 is CASSLDRIAANEQFF. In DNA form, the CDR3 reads TGTGCCAGCAGCTTAGATCGAATAGCCGCCAATGAGCAGTTCTTC. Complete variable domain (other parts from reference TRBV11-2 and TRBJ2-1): EAGVAQSPRYKIIEKRQSVAFWCNPISGHATLYWYQQILGQGPKLLIQFQNNGVVDDSQLPKDRFSAERLKGVDSTLKIQPAKLEDSAVYLCASSLDRIAANEQFFGPGTRLTVL.

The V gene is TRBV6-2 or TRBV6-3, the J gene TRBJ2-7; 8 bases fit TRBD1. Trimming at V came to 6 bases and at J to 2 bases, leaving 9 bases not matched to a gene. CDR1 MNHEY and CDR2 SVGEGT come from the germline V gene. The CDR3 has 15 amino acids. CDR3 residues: CASSRRDRITYEQYF. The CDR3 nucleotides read TGTGCCAGCAGCCGGAGGGACAGGATCACCTACGAGCAGTACTTC.

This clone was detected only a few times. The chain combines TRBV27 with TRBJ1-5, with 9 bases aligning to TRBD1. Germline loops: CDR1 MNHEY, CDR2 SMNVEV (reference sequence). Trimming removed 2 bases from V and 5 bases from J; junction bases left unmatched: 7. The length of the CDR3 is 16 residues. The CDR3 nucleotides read TGTGCCAGCAGTTTAGACGCGGGACAGGGTTATCAGCCCCAGCATTTT. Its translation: CASSLDAGQGYQPQHF.

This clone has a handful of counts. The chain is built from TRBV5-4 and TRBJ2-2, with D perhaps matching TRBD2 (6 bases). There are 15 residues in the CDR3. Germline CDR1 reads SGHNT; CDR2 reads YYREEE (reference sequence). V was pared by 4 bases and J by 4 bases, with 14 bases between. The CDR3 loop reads CASSVRDGSTGELFF. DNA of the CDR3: TGTGCCAGCAGCGTCCGGGACGGGAGCACCGGGGAGCTGTTTTTT.

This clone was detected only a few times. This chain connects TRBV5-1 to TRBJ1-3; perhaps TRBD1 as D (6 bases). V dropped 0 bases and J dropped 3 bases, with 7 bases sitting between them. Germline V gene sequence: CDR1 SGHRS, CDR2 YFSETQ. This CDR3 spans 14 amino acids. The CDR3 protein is CASSLVGGGNTIYF. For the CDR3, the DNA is TGCGCCAGCAGCTTGGTAGGGGGTGGAAACACCATATATTTT.

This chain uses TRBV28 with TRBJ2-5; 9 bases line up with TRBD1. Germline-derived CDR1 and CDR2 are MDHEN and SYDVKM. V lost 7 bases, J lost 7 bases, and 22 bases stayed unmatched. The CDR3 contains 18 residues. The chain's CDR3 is CASTSPGQGRFALGTQYF. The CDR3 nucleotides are TGTGCCAGCACTTCACCGGGACAGGGACGTTTTGCGCTGGGGACCCAGTACTTC.

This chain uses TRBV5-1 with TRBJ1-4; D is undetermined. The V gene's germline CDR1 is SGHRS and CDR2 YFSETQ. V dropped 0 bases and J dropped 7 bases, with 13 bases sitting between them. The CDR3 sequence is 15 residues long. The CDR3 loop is CASSLGGRLTEKLFF. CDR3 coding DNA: TGCGCCAGCAGCTTGGGTGGCAGACTTACTGAAAAACTGTTTTTT. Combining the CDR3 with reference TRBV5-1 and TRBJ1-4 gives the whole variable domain KAGVTQTPRYLIKTRGQQVTLSCSPISGHRSVSWYQQTPGQGLQFLFEYFSETQRNKGNFPGRFSGRQFSNSRSEMNVSTLELGDSALYLCASSLGGRLTEKLFFGSGTQLSVL.

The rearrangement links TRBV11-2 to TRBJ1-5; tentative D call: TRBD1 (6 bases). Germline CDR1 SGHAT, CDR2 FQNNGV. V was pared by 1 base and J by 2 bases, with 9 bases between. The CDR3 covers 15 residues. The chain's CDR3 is CASSLGSGGNQPQHF. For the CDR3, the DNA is TGTGCCAGCAGCTTAGGTTCAGGGGGCAATCAGCCCCAGCATTTT.

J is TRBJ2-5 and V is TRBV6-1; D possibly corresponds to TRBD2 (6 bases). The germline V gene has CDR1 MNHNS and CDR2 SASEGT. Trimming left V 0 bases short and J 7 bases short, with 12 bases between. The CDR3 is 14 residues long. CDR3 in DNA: TGTGCCAGCAGTGAAGCGAGAATGGGAGGGACCCAGTACTTC. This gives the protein CASSEARMGGTQYF.

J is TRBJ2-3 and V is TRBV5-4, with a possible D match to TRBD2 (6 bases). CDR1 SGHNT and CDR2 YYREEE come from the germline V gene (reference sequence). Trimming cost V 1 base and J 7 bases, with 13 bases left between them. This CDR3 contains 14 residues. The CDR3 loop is CASSLHGGINTQYF. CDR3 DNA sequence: TGTGCCAGCAGCTTGCACGGCGGGATAAATACGCAGTATTTT.

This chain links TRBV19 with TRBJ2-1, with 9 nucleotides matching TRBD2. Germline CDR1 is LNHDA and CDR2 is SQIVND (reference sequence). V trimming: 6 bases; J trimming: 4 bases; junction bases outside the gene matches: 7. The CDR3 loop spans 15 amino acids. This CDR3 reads CASRVGLAGYNEQFF. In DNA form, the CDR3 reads TGTGCCAGTAGAGTGGGACTAGCAGGTTACAATGAGCAGTTCTTC.

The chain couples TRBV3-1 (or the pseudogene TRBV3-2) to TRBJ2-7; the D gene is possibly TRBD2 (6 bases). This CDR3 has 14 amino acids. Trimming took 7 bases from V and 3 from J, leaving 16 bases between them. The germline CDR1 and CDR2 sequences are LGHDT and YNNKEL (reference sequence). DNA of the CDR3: TGTGCCAGCATCTGGGACTTTCGAATCTACGAGCAGTACTTC. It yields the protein CASIWDFRIYEQYF.

The CDR3 sequence is CASSSPSTGVGREQYF. The DNA for the CDR3 is TGTGCCAGCAGTTCCCCCTCGACAGGAGTCGGGCGAGAGCAGTACTTC. This sequence joins TRBV28 and TRBJ2-7, with D possibly being TRBD1 (6 bases). CDR3 length: 16 amino acids. The V gene lost 4 bases and the J gene lost 7 bases, with 23 bases spanning the gap. Germline V gives CDR1 MDHEN, CDR2 SYDVKM.

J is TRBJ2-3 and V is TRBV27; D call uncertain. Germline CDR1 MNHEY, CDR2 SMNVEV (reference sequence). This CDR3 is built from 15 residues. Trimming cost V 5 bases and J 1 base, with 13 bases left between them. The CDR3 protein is CASSPDLFRTDTQYF. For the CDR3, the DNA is TGTGCCAGCAGTCCCGACTTATTCCGCACAGATACGCAGTATTTT.

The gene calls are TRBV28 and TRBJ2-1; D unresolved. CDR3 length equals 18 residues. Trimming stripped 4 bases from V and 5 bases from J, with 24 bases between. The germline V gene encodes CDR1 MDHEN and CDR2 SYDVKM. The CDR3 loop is CASSSGSLGSKMNNEQFF. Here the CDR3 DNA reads TGTGCCAGCAGTTCCGGATCTCTGGGCAGCAAAATGAACAATGAGCAGTTCTTC.

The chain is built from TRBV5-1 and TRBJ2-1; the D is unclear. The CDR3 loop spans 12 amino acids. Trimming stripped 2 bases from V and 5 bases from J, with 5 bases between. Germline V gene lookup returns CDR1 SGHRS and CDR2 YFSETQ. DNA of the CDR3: TGCGCCAGCAGCTTATCAAACAATGAGCAGTTCTTC. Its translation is CASSLSNNEQFF.

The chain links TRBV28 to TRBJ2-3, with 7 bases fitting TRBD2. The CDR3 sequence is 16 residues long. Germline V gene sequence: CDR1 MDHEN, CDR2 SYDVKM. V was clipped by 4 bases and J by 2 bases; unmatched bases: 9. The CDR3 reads CASSSTGLTFTDTQYF. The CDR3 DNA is TGTGCCAGCAGTTCTACGGGACTAACTTTCACAGATACGCAGTATTTT.

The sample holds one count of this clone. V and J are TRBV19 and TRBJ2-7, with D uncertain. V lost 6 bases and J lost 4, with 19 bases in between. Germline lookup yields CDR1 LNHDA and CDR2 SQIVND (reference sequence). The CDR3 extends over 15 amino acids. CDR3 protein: CASRLTADFSYEQYF. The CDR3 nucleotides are TGTGCCAGTAGACTTACGGCGGATTTTTCTTACGAGCAGTACTTC.

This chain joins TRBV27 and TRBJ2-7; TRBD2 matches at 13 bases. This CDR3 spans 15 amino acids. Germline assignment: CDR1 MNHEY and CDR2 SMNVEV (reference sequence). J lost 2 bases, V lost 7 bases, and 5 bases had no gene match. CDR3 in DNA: TGTGCCAGCAAACCAGGACTAGCGGGAGCCTACGAGCAGTACTTC. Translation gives CASKPGLAGAYEQYF.

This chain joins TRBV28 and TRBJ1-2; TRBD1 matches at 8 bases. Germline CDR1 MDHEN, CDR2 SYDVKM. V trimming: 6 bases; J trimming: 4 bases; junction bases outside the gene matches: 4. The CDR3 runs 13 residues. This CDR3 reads CASSTTGGYGYTF. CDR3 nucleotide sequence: TGTGCCAGCAGCACAACAGGGGGCTATGGCTACACCTTC.

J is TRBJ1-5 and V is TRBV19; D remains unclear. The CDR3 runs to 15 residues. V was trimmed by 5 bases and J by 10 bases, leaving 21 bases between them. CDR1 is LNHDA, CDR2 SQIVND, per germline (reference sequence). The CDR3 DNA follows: TGTGCCAGTAGTCTCCCCCGCAGGTCTCCTTATCCCCAGCATTTT. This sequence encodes CASSLPRRSPYPQHF.

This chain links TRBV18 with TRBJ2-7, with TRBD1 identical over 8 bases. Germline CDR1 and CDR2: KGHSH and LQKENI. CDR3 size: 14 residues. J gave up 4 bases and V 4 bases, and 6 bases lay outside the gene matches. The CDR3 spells CASSLRTGQYEQYF. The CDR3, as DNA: TGTGCCAGCTCACTCCGGACAGGGCAGTACGAGCAGTACTTC.

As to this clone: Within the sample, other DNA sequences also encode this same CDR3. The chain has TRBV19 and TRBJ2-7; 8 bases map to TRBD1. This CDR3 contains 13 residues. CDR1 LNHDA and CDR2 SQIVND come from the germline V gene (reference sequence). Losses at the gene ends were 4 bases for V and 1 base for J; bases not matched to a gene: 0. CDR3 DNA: TGTGCCAGTAGTAGACAGGGGTCCTACGAGCAGTACTTC. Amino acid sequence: CASSRQGSYEQYF.

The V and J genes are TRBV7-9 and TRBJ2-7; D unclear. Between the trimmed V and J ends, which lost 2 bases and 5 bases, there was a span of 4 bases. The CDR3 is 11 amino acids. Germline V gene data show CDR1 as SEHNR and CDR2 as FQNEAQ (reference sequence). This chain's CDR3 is CASSLRDEQYF. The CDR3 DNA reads TGTGCCAGCAGCTTACGGGACGAGCAGTACTTC.